This paragraph reports one T cell receptor (beta chain). Compared with germline, one end of the junction differs, possibly owing to a read error. PBMCs were isolated at a quantity of at least 6 million per sample. Sample-barcoded 5' priming and a J-beta primer mix drove a second PCR of 7 to 11 cycles. The yield of each sample was at least 2.5 million CDR3-containing paired-end reads. TCRdb reanalysed the 5' RACE reads using MiXCR and keeps one entry per CDR3 protein. Here the sample spans about 1.5 million distinct CDR3 sequences, 42% being singletons. The sample originates from a study of blood T cells in healthy people across ages. Germline V gene lookup returns CDR1 DFQATT and CDR2 SNEGSKA (reference sequence). The CDR3 length is 17 residues.

Sequences were obtained from blood. The TCR was taken from a woman between 18 and 30 years old in good health. The chain carries TRBV20-1 and TRBJ1-2, with D possibly being TRBD1 (6 bases). The CDR3 protein is CSAGGQNNQGLNDGYTF. CDR3 DNA: TGCAGTGCCGGCGGGCAGAACAATCAGGGGTTGAACGATGGCTACACTTTC.